In its sample, the clone carrying this T cell receptor (beta chain) was seen many times. Its specificity is not known. The read gets to within 3 residues of the CDR3 end, and the germline J gene fills in the rest. This sample was included in a study of T cell clonality in common variable immunodeficiency. The assay was immunoSEQ multiplex PCR, and TCRdb's table has in-frame clones only and misses some. The specimen has about 28,000 clones, none found just once. V trimming: 4 bases; J trimming: 3 bases; junction bases outside the gene matches: 2. Per germline, CDR1 SQVTM and CDR2 ANQGSEA. This CDR3 is 13 amino acids long. Study observations and caveats: TCRbeta clonality was increased in CVID versus healthy controls. Fewer TCRbeta clones were shared among CVID subjects than controls. Common variable immunodeficiency TCR beta sequences reportedly had fewer deletions and N-nucleotide insertions. What drives increased CVID clonality needs T cell subpopulation sequencing.

The clonotype was recovered from a human donor with common variable immunodeficiency. The sample comprised peripheral blood mononuclear cells. This chain links TRBV29-1 with TRBJ1-4, with TRBD1 matching over 7 bases. The CDR3: CSVAQGSNEKLFF. CDR3 DNA (partial): TGCAGCGTTGCACAGGGGTCTAATGAAAAA.